The source of this T cell receptor beta chain is a study of cytomegalovirus exposure and HLA in healthy donors (dated by TCRdb to the late 2010s). With respect to the entire study: An earlier analysis of some 550 of the donors reported approximately 270 Gb of sequence data and some 120 million unique TCR beta sequences from around 200 million T cells. An early release that covered fewer than 750 HLA-typed donors contained approximately 320 gigabases of sequencing data and around 80 million unique TCR sequences. Among the roughly 400 genotyped donors, approximately 76% belonged to the genetic ancestry cluster associated with self-reported Caucasian donors. The aim of the study was to test whether cataloging public T cell receptors could identify signatures of past pathogen exposure. The T cell repertoires of around 730 subjects were profiled by immunosequencing and related to cytomegalovirus serostatus. A separate validation cohort of about 110 different subjects was used in addition to the 666-subject first cohort. To predict cytomegalovirus infection status, the study combined high-throughput TCR immunosequencing, statistical association of individual TCRs with disease status, and machine learning. A later analysis re-examined previously published TCR beta repertoires from 600 to 700 donors and added high-resolution HLA genotyping to investigate patterns of TCR occurrence. Rather than using new phenotypic data, the later analysis identified candidate immune exposures from TCR beta sequences and from how often those sequences occurred across donors. In an earlier analysis of several hundred of the donors, high-throughput TCR beta sequencing was used to judge whether each TCR beta V gene segment behaved as functional or pseudogenic. Donor age, sex, ethnicity and CMV serostatus were compiled together with the repertoire data. A later genetic analysis used genome-wide SNP genotypes for about three fifths of the 666 donors, treating that subset as a discovery cohort. All discovery cohort repertoires had been generated on a single sequencing platform. Class I and class II HLA loci were covered by the typing at four-digit resolution. Typing coverage differed by locus: A, B, C, DRB1 and DQB1 were typed in roughly 620-630 donors, DQA1 in about 510, DPA1 in roughly 590, and DPB1 in roughly 470. Because of strong linkage in the cohort, 4 to 6 DR-DQ haplotypes were treated as single units for association and clustering. Across around 400 genotyped donors of the cohort, an average of about 240,000 unique TCR beta nucleotide sequences per donor were sequenced, and roughly 20% of those sequences were non-productive.

Comments on this clone: Its antigen has not been determined. No much larger clonotype is one base removed from it; base qualities were not supplied.

The cohort was made up of under 800 healthy bone marrow donors. Cohort members were all nominally healthy when sampled, although unrecorded immune exposures were likely present. The donor tested CMV seropositive and was one of the 289 seropositive cohort members. A peripheral blood sample was collected from each donor, and TCR beta sequencing was performed on peripheral blood mononuclear cells. Genomic DNA was extracted from the blood cell samples with the Qiagen DNeasy Blood Extraction Kit. The study at large found these results: The study gave a list of 150 to 200 TCR beta chains associated with cytomegalovirus. When HLA alleles, especially DR and DQ, strongly co-occurred, attributing TCR associations to individual alleles was difficult. Approximately 18 rarely observed V segments, including chromosome 9 orphons, were excluded from the earlier analysis of several hundred of the donors because counts were too low. In a later analysis, most CMV-associated TCR beta chains were found to appear HLA-restricted, with HLA associations seemingly driven largely by CMV exposure. Several of the top co-occurrence clusters appeared to be linked to parvovirus B19, influenza, CMV and Epstein-Barr virus, according to a later analysis. Correlated functional status among segregating V segments might reflect linkage disequilibrium, but an unknown experimental factor could not be ruled out. HLA typing was unavailable for some donors at each locus, so association tests used only the typed subset. Immune exposure information for the cohort was limited to CMV serostatus. In a later analysis, some 18,000 TCR beta sequences were associated with specific HLA alleles at a false discovery rate of 0.05. This cohort had only TCR beta chains sequenced, and the lack of alpha or paired-chain data limited which features could be detected. An earlier analysis of around 540 of the donors showed that most TCR beta V segments appeared in productive rearrangements either about 87% or about 30% of the time, which broadly matched IMGT annotations. The authors suggested that the approach could potentially be extended to other disease states and immunological phenotypes. A further reported finding was that TCR beta sequences accurately predicted the HLA-A and HLA-B alleles for most subjects in the first cohort. A few of the identified cytomegalovirus-associated TCR beta chains were confirmed in vitro to be specific for cytomegalovirus antigens. Most TCR sequences were observed very rarely across donors, whereas some public TCRs were present in many individuals. The classifier was reported to diagnose cytomegalovirus status with high specificity and sensitivity in both the original cohort and the validation cohort. Some IMGT-functional V segments, including TRBV6-2 and TRBV6-3, could not be told apart with the 87-base-pair reads, so those segments were excluded. According to a later genetic analysis, donors in an Asian-associated ancestry cluster had fewer N-insertions in productive TCRs than the roughly 660-donor mean. An association between a missense DCLRE1C variant and V-gene and J-gene trimming of TCR beta chains was found in a later genetic analysis and replicated in an independent cohort. A later analysis found that TCR association rates varied across HLA loci, with DRB1 alleles showing the most associated TCRs and HLA-C alleles the fewest. In a later analysis, HLA-associated TCR beta chains showed more clonal expansion and lower generation probabilities than non-associated chains that were equally common. Roughly uniform sequencing depth across donors was assumed in presence/absence analyses, although this assumption may not hold. A group of highly shared sequence variants was considered likely to be a technical artifact of the sequencing pipeline.

The library relied on the immunoSEQ multiplex PCR assay. For the multiplex PCR, a mixture combining 60 forward primers for TCR Vbeta segments and 13 reverse primers for TCR Jbeta segments was used. Amplification of the CDR3 region of rearranged TCR beta genes was performed with a multiplex PCR assay on genomic DNA. Amplified TCR beta libraries were sequenced as 87-base-pair reads on the Illumina HiSeq System. The published analysis was carried out like this. A later analysis tallied about 77 million unique TCR beta chains across the 666 repertoires, and approximately 12 million of those chains were shared by two or more donors. To remove PCR and sequencing errors, raw reads were error-corrected and collapsed into unique sequences using a nearest-neighbor algorithm that merged closely related sequences. Alignment of CDR3 sequences to IMGT reference sequences was used to assign V, D and J gene segments. For a sequence to be retained, a match of at least six nucleotides to both a V gene segment and a J gene segment was required. A rearrangement was called productive if the CDR3 had no stop codons and remained in frame with V and J, and every other rearrangement was called non-productive. CDR3 was defined by IMGT convention, running from the second conserved V-encoded cysteine to the conserved J-encoded phenylalanine. The earlier analysis of about 610 of the donors excluded sequences that lacked an unambiguous match to a single V gene segment. An earlier analysis of 587 of the donors classified V segments as functional when productive rearrangements were above 56.7% and as segregating when the standard deviation between donors was above 5%. A statistical classification framework was built for diagnosing cytomegalovirus status from the catalog of TCR beta chain sequences. In a later analysis, V and J genes were assigned by comparing TCR nucleotide sequences against IMGT/GENE-DB human TR gene sequences. The TCRdist pipeline was used in a later analysis to assign CDR3 sequences and most-parsimonious VDJ recombination scenarios. A later analysis defined each TCR beta chain by its CDR3 amino acid sequence plus V-gene family, and excluded reads lacking a unique V-gene family. To address suspected cross-contamination and a sequencing artifact, a later analysis removed under 600 highly shared, low-generation-probability nucleotide sequences. In a later analysis, a clonal expansion index was calculated for each public chain from normalized within-repertoire ranks of inferred template counts. In a later analysis, generation probabilities were computed using a VDJ recombination model fitted to out-of-frame rearrangements, and the results were checked against IGoR. In a later analysis, hypergeometric tests were used to score TCR-TCR, TCR-HLA and TCR-CMV co-occurrence, with a repertoire-size bias correction applied to TCR pairs. In a later analysis, false discovery rates were estimated by permuting HLA or CMV assignments 20 times. In a later analysis, co-occurring TCRs were grouped using DBSCAN, and TCRdist sequence similarity was added for clustering within HLA-allele-positive subsets. For co-occurrence clustering, repertoires with fewer than 30,000 or more than 120,000 public chains were excluded, along with several repertoires with anomalous nucleotide sharing. The clones in this table, taken by TCRdb from immuneACCESS, are in-frame only. Not every clone is retained; where verified, under half of the shortfall comes from an unresolved V gene, and the cause of the rest is unknown. The DNA gave D and trimming, while V, J and clone size come from that table. This sample is represented by 100,000 to 150,000 clones; around four fifths of them were singletons. The ten biggest clones cover around 20% of the sample.

The junction shows trimming of 0 bases on V and 0 bases on J, plus 5 bases between the germline ends. From the germline V gene, CDR1 is SGHRS and CDR2 is YFSETQ. The CDR3 runs 14 residues from the cysteine to the phenylalanine. The read is trimmed to its CDR3 DNA, 42 bases read in frame from base 1. The sample comprised PBMCs. This TCR came from a man between 18 and 35 years old in good health and CMV-seropositive. The rearranged chain carries TRBV5-1 and TRBJ2-3, with no D gene named confidently. CDR3 protein: CASSLEQSTDTQYF. The sequenced DNA is TGCGCCAGCAGCTTGGAACAGAGCACAGATACGCAGTATTTT.